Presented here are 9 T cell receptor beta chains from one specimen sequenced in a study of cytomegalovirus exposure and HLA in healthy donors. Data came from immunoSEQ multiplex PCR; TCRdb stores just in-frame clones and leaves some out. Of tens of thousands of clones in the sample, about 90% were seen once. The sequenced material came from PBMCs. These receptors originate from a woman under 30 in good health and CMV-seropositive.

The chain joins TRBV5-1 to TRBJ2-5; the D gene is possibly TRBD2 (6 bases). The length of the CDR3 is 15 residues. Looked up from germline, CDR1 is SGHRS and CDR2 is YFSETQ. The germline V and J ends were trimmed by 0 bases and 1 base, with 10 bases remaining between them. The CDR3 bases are TGCGCCAGCAGCTTGGACATCGGGAGCCAAGAGACCCAGTACTTC. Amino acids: CASSLDIGSQETQYF.

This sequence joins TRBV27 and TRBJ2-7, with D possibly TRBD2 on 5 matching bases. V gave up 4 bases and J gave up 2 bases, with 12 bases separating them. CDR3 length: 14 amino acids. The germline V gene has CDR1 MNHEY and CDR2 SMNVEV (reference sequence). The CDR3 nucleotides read TGTGCCAGCAGTTATACCAGCGGAGCCTACGAGCAGTACTTC. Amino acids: CASSYTSGAYEQYF.

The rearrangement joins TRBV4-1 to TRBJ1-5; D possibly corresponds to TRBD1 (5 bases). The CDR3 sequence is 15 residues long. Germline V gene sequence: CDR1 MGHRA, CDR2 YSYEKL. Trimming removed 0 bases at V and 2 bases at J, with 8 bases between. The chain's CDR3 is CASSQERGGNQPQHF. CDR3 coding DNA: TGCGCCAGCAGCCAAGAACGGGGGGGCAATCAGCCCCAGCATTTT.

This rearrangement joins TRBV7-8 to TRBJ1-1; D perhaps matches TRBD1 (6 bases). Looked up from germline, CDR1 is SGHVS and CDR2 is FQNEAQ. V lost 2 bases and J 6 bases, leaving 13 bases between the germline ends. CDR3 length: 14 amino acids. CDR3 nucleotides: TGTGCCAGCAGCTTATCCACAGGGCTCCCTGAAGCTTTCTTT. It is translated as CASSLSTGLPEAFF.

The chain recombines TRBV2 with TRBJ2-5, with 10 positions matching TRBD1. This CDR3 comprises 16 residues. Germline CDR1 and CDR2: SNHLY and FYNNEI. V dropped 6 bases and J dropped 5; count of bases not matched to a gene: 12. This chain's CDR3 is CASRSTSGTGEETQYF. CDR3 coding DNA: TGTGCCAGCAGATCCACCTCCGGGACAGGGGAGGAGACCCAGTACTTC.

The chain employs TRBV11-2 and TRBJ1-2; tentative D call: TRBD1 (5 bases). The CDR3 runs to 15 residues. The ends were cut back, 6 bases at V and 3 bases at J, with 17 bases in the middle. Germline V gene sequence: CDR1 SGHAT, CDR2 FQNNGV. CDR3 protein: CASRPPWGRDYGYTF. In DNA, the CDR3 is TGTGCCAGCAGACCCCCCTGGGGGAGGGACTATGGCTACACCTTC.

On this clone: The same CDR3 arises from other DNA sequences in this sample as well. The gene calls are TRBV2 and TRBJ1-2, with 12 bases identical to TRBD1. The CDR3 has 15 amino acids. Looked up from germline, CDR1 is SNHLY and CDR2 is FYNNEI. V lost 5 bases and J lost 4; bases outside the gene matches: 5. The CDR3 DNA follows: TGTGCCAGCAGTTCGGGACAGGGGGCTACCTATGGCTACACCTTC. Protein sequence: CASSSGQGATYGYTF.

CDR3 nucleotide sequence: TGCGCCAGCAGCCAAGTCGGAGGGGAGACCCAGTACTTC. Translation: CASSQVGGETQYF. The V gene is TRBV4-1, the J gene TRBJ2-5, with D possibly TRBD2 on 6 matching bases. The CDR3 is 13 residues long. The germline gives CDR1 MGHRA, CDR2 YSYEKL. Deletions cut 1 base from V and 5 bases from J, with 8 bases between.

In nucleotides, the CDR3 is TGTGCCAGCAGCTTATTAGGCGGGGTCGCCCAAGAGACCCAGTACTTC. This translates into CASSLLGGVAQETQYF. This chain joins TRBV5-6 and TRBJ2-5; D is perhaps TRBD2 (6 bases). Between the trimmed V and J ends, which lost 2 bases and 1 base, there was a span of 15 bases. Germline lookup yields CDR1 SGHDT and CDR2 YYEEEE. This CDR3 contains 16 residues. Full variable domain (outside the CDR3, taken from reference TRBV5-6 and TRBJ2-5): DAGVTQSPTHLIKTRGQQVTLRCSPKSGHDTVSWYQQALGQGPQFIFQYYEEEERQRGNFPDRFSGHQFPNYSSELNVNALLLGDSALYLCASSLLGGVAQETQYFGPGTRLLVL.